These T cell receptor beta chains were read from a single sample in a study of T-cell memory formation after mild COVID-19. Using its own MiXCR run on the 5' RACE reads, TCRdb lists one record per CDR3 protein. The sample consists of more than 100,000 distinct CDR3 sequences, about a sixth of them appearing once. Sample: PBMCs or a T cell subset sorted from them (not recorded which). These receptors all stem from a man aged 18-30 years who had mild COVID-19 (a few samples of this study predate the infection). Cell type and time point are not known. The CDR3 runs from the conserved cysteine through the conserved F or W. The order of the fields is V gene, D gene, J gene, clone size, CDR3 protein, CDR3 DNA. A D gene is named only where the DNA matches it firmly. Clone size appears in some rows only: once, few, many, or a class for an expanded clone.

V: TRBV20-1; D: TRBD1; J: TRBJ2-7; size: few; CDR3: CSAPQTGPYDEQYF; DNA: TGCAGTGCTCCCCAGACAGGGCCGTACGACGAGCAGTACTTC
V: TRBV4-3; D: -; J: TRBJ2-5; size: -; CDR3: CASSQLAGETQYF; DNA: TGCGCCAGCAGCCAATTGGCAGGGGAGACCCAGTACTTC
V: TRBV6-5; D: -; J: TRBJ1-1; size: few; CDR3: CASSRRQAGTEAFF; DNA: TGTGCCAGCAGCCGCCGACAGGCTGGAACTGAAGCTTTCTTT
V: TRBV6-2/TRBV6-3; D: -; J: TRBJ2-6; size: few; CDR3: CASRQSPGANVLTF; DNA: TGTGCCAGCAGACAAAGTCCTGGGGCCAACGTCCTGACTTTC
V: TRBV7-3; D: TRBD1; J: TRBJ1-2; size: -; CDR3: CASGGTGDGYTF; DNA: TGTGCCAGCGGAGGGACAGGCGATGGCTACACCTTC
V: TRBV5-1; D: TRBD1; J: TRBJ2-2; size: -; CDR3: CASSPLTGGELFF; DNA: TGCGCCAGCAGCCCCCTGACAGGGGGAGAGCTGTTTTTT
V: TRBV7-2; D: TRBD1; J: TRBJ1-2; size: -; CDR3: CASSPTQGGGGYGYTF; DNA: TGTGCCAGCAGCCCCACCCAGGGGGGGGGTGGCTATGGCTACACCTTC
V: TRBV6-6; D: -; J: TRBJ1-5; size: few; CDR3: CASLGHQLQPQHF; DNA: TGTGCCAGCCTCGGACACCAACTACAGCCCCAGCATTTT
V: TRBV30; D: -; J: TRBJ2-1; size: -; CDR3: CAWEALSGEQFF; DNA: TGTGCCTGGGAGGCTCTATCCGGTGAGCAGTTCTTC
V: TRBV20-1; D: TRBD2; J: TRBJ2-3; size: few; CDR3: CSATGGIDTQYF; DNA: TGCAGTGCTACCGGGGGGATAGATACGCAGTATTTT
V: TRBV12-3/TRBV12-4; D: TRBD1; J: TRBJ2-7; size: few; CDR3: CASGGQAYEQYF; DNA: TGTGCCAGTGGGGGACAGGCCTACGAGCAGTACTTC
V: TRBV6-1; D: TRBD1; J: TRBJ2-5; size: few; CDR3: CASSALTGVETQYF; DNA: TGTGCCAGCAGTGCCCTGACAGGGGTAGAGACCCAGTACTTC
V: TRBV19; D: -; J: TRBJ2-3; size: -; CDR3: CASSIATNTDTQYF; DNA: TGTGCCAGTAGTATTGCTACCAACACAGATACGCAGTATTTT
V: TRBV7-2; D: TRBD1; J: TRBJ2-7; size: -; CDR3: CASSLRTGDYEQYF; DNA: TGTGCCAGCAGCTTGAGGACAGGGGACTACGAGCAGTACTTC
V: TRBV5-1; D: TRBD2; J: TRBJ2-3; size: few; CDR3: CASSLESGASTDTQYF; DNA: TGCGCCAGCAGCTTGGAGAGCGGGGCTAGCACAGATACGCAGTATTTT
V: TRBV5-1; D: TRBD1; J: TRBJ1-1; size: -; CDR3: CASSPGTEPMNTEAFF; DNA: TGCGCCAGCAGCCCAGGGACAGAGCCCATGAACACTGAAGCTTTCTTT
V: TRBV5-1; D: -; J: TRBJ2-5; size: many; CDR3: CASSLTGDETQYF; DNA: TGCGCCAGCAGCTTAACGGGGGACGAGACCCAGTACTTC
V: TRBV7-3; D: -; J: TRBJ2-2; size: many; CDR3: CASSLGVGTGELFF; DNA: TGTGCCAGCAGCTTAGGGGTCGGCACCGGGGAGCTGTTTTTT
V: TRBV20-1; D: -; J: TRBJ1-5; size: once; CDR3: CSARWGNQPQHF; DNA: TGCAGTGCTAGATGGGGGAATCAGCCCCAGCATTTT
V: TRBV4-3; D: -; J: TRBJ1-3; size: -; CDR3: CASSQKGGFGNTIYF; DNA: TGCGCCAGCAGCCAAAAAGGAGGGTTCGGAAACACCATATATTTT
V: TRBV2; D: -; J: TRBJ1-6; size: -; CDR3: CASSEEGGLHSPLHF; DNA: TGTGCCAGCAGTGAGGAGGGAGGACTGCATTCACCCCTCCACTTT
V: TRBV5-1; D: -; J: TRBJ2-3; size: -; CDR3: CASSLEAVTSTDTQYF; DNA: TGCGCCAGCAGCTTGGAGGCAGTCACTAGCACAGATACGCAGTATTTT
V: TRBV10-3; D: -; J: TRBJ2-7; size: -; CDR3: CAIHKGGGDEQYF; DNA: TGTGCCATCCATAAGGGGGGGGGCGACGAGCAGTACTTC
V: TRBV20-1; D: -; J: TRBJ2-6; size: -; CDR3: CSARSGLPLTF; DNA: TGCAGTGCACGGTCAGGATTACCGTTGACTTTC